The 25 T cell receptor beta chains below were found in one sample sequenced in a study of cytomegalovirus exposure and HLA in healthy donors. Primers for the PCR totalled 60 Vbeta and 13 Jbeta. Some clones are missing from TCRdb's copy, which holds only in-frame ones; the method was immunoSEQ multiplex PCR. Of 100,000 to 140,000 clones listed, about 74% were seen once; the top ten hold 14%. Sample: PBMCs. These receptors all come from a woman aged 40 to 50 in good health and CMV-seropositive.

The chain is built from TRBV19 and TRBJ1-1, with D possibly matching TRBD1 (5 bases). Trimming took off 3 bases at V and 6 bases at J, with 17 bases between the two ends. This CDR3 region has 15 residues. Germline CDR1 LNHDA, CDR2 SQIVND (reference sequence). The DNA for the CDR3 is TGTGCCAGTAGTATGCGGGGACCCTTAAGCGCTGAAGCTTTCTTT. Its protein is CASSMRGPLSAEAFF.

This clone was seen a few times. V gene TRBV10-3 combines with J gene TRBJ1-5, with D possibly TRBD1 on 5 matching bases. Germline assignment: CDR1 ENHRY and CDR2 SYGVKD. Trimming took off 7 bases at V and 5 bases at J, with 12 bases between the two ends. The CDR3 is 13 residues long. The CDR3 loop is CAITQGKDQPQHF. CDR3 coding DNA: TGTGCCATCACTCAGGGAAAAGATCAGCCCCAGCATTTT.

The chain uses TRBV13 and TRBJ2-3; D is unclear. Trimming took 5 bases from V and 3 from J, leaving 6 bases between them. CDR1 and CDR2 (germline): PRHDT, FYEKMQ (reference sequence). CDR3 size: 12 residues. DNA for the CDR3: TGTGCCAGCAGCATACAAACAGATACGCAGTATTTT. Protein sequence: CASSIQTDTQYF.

This chain links TRBV19 with TRBJ2-1; 10 positions agree with TRBD2. The CDR3 loop spans 15 amino acids. V lost 7 bases to trimming and J lost 5 bases; unmatched junction nucleotides: 8. Germline V lookup: CDR1 LNHDA, CDR2 SQIVND (reference sequence). The CDR3 DNA sequence: TGTGCCAGTACCACCGGACTAGCGGTGAACAATGAGCAGTTCTTC. Encoded protein: CASTTGLAVNNEQFF.

With respect to this clone: At one of its ends the junction is not consistent with the germline gene, which may arise from a read error. The chain recombines TRBV2 with TRBJ1-2; 10 nucleotides align to TRBD1. The CDR3 consists of 14 residues. CDR1 is SNHLY and CDR2 is FYNNEI in the germline V gene. In nucleotides, the CDR3 is TGTGCCAGCAGTGAGGGACAGGGGCTGGGCGGCTACCCCTTC. This translates into CASSEGQGLGGYPF.

This clone was counted only a few times. This sample includes further DNA sequences coding for the same CDR3. The CDR3 DNA sequence: TGTGCCTGGAGTGTTACAGGGGGAAACACCATATATTTT. Amino acid sequence: CAWSVTGGNTIYF. This chain uses TRBV30 with TRBJ1-3; TRBD1 might be the D (6 bases). CDR1 is GTSNPN and CDR2 is SVGIG in the germline V gene (reference sequence). The CDR3 contains 13 residues. V gave up 0 bases and J gave up 4 bases, with 7 bases separating them.

This clone showed up just once. The chain links TRBV19 to TRBJ1-1, with 8 bases identical to TRBD1. CDR1 is LNHDA, CDR2 SQIVND, per germline (reference sequence). The CDR3 consists of 13 residues. Losses at the gene ends were 5 bases for V and 9 bases for J; bases not matched to a gene: 8. The CDR3, as DNA: TGTGCCAGTAGTGAAGGGACAGGACGGAAAGCTTTCTTT. Translation: CASSEGTGRKAFF.

The CDR3 DNA follows: TGCGCCAGCAGCCACGGGGACAGGGCTTATGGCTACACCTTC. Protein product: CASSHGDRAYGYTF. The chain joins TRBV5-1 to TRBJ1-2; 9 bases align to TRBD1. The CDR3 runs 14 residues. Germline V CDR1 and CDR2: SGHRS, YFSETQ. V lost 4 bases, J lost 5 bases, and 6 bases stayed unmatched.

CDR3 sequence reads: CASSQDEPSGGARDEQFF. The CDR3 DNA reads TGCGCCAGCAGCCAAGATGAGCCTAGCGGGGGGGCAAGGGATGAGCAGTTCTTC. This chain connects TRBV4-1 to TRBJ2-1; TRBD2 aligns across 12 bases. The germline gives CDR1 MGHRA, CDR2 YSYEKL. Trimming removed 0 bases from V and 8 bases from J; junction bases left unmatched: 11. The CDR3 is 18 amino acids.

V usage is TRBV29-1 and J usage is TRBJ1-1, with TRBD1 matching 9 bases. V shed 2 bases and J 7 bases; nucleotides not matched to a gene: 8. This CDR3 spans 14 amino acids. Germline V CDR1 and CDR2: SQVTM, ANQGSEA. The CDR3 loop reads CSVEYGTGGFEAFF. The CDR3 DNA follows: TGCAGCGTTGAATATGGAACAGGGGGCTTTGAAGCTTTCTTT.

The rearrangement uses TRBV7-9 and TRBJ2-7; tentatively, D is TRBD2 (6 bases). V was cut by 0 bases and J by 7 bases, with 16 bases left in between. The CDR3 spans 15 residues. Germline loops: CDR1 SEHNR, CDR2 FQNEAQ (reference sequence). CDR3 in amino acids: CASSLAQAGGGEQYF. Written as DNA, the CDR3 is TGTGCCAGCAGCTTAGCGCAAGCGGGCGGTGGTGAGCAGTACTTC.

Notes on this clone: At one of its ends the junction is not consistent with the germline gene, which may arise from a read error. The CDR3 reads CAGSHGGSTGNTIYF. CDR3 DNA sequence: TGTGCCGGCAGCCACGGGGGGTCTACTGGAAACACCATATATTTT. J is TRBJ1-3 and V is TRBV7-9; D is perhaps TRBD1 (5 bases). The CDR3 consists of 15 residues. Germline values: CDR1 SEHNR, CDR2 FQNEAQ (reference sequence).

This chain uses TRBV5-4 with TRBJ1-5; D remains unclear. CDR3 length: 15 amino acids. Germline-derived CDR1 and CDR2 are SGHNT and YYREEE (reference sequence). The V gene lost 4 bases and the J gene lost 1 base, with 12 bases spanning the gap. CDR3 residues: CASSQRTTSNQPQHF. DNA for the CDR3: TGTGCCAGCAGCCAACGGACTACAAGCAATCAGCCCCAGCATTTT.

V gene TRBV19 combines with J gene TRBJ2-2; perhaps TRBD2 as D (5 bases). V lost 1 base and J lost 6, with 12 bases in between. Germline lookup yields CDR1 LNHDA and CDR2 SQIVND (reference sequence). The CDR3 has 15 amino acids. CDR3 region: CASSIGGTGAGELFF. CDR3 sequence (DNA): TGTGCCAGTAGTATAGGGGGTACCGGGGCCGGGGAGCTGTTTTTT.

The rearrangement joins TRBV30 to TRBJ1-3, with unresolved D. CDR3 length: 12 amino acids. Germline V gene sequence: CDR1 GTSNPN, CDR2 SVGIG (reference sequence). V shed 5 bases and J shed 2 bases, with 7 bases lying between them. The CDR3 coding sequence is TGTGCCTGGGATCTAGCTGGAAACACCATATATTTT. Its protein product is CAWDLAGNTIYF.

The gene calls are TRBV27 and TRBJ2-2, with D perhaps matching TRBD1 (5 bases). The CDR3 runs to 15 residues. The germline V gene has CDR1 MNHEY and CDR2 SMNVEV (reference sequence). Trimming cost V 5 bases and J 4 bases, with 14 bases left between them. CDR3 DNA: TGTGCCAGCAGTCCCGGACACGTAGGCACCGGGGAGCTGTTTTTT. Its translation: CASSPGHVGTGELFF.

The chain combines TRBV7-2 with TRBJ1-2; D is unresolved. Per the germline V gene, CDR1 is SGHTA and CDR2 is FQGNSA. Trimming shortened V by 7 bases and J by 4 bases, and 13 bases separated the two germline ends. The CDR3 has 13 amino acids. The DNA for the CDR3 is TGTGCCAGCAAATTCTTCGGGTCCTATGGCTACACCTTC. Translation: CASKFFGSYGYTF.

The J gene is TRBJ1-3, the V gene TRBV5-1; D not certain. V lost 1 base, J lost 0 bases, and 11 bases lay in between. The CDR3 spans 16 residues. Germline values: CDR1 SGHRS, CDR2 YFSETQ. CDR3 coding DNA: TGCGCCAGCAGCTTGCTGCCGGTTATCTCTGGAAACACCATATATTTT. This codes for CASSLLPVISGNTIYF.

V and J are TRBV4-1 and TRBJ1-2; 12 nucleotides agree with TRBD1. V was pared by 1 base and J by 7 bases, with 4 bases of the junction left unmatched. Germline V lookup: CDR1 MGHRA, CDR2 YSYEKL. The CDR3 sequence is 15 residues long. DNA of the CDR3: TGCGCCAGCAGCCAAGGGGACAGGGGGCGGATTGGCTACACCTTC. Translation gives CASSQGDRGRIGYTF.

The CDR3 DNA is TGTGCCGTGTACAGGGGCACTGAAGCTTTCTTT. Residues: CAVYRGTEAFF. The chain has TRBV6-5 and TRBJ1-1; TRBD1 agrees at 7 bases. Trimming at V came to 11 bases and at J to 4 bases, leaving 4 bases not matched to a gene. Germline V gene sequence: CDR1 MNHEY, CDR2 SVGAGI. The CDR3 is made up of 11 amino acids.

J is TRBJ1-4 and V is TRBV15; D perhaps matches TRBD1 (5 bases). Germline CDR1 is LNHNV and CDR2 is YYDKDF (reference sequence). The CDR3 is 15 amino acids. V dropped 3 bases and J dropped 3 bases, with 11 bases sitting between them. CDR3 bases: TGTGCCACCAGCAGCCAGGGAGGGCCTAATGAAAAACTGTTTTTT. Residues: CATSSQGGPNEKLFF.

The V and J genes are TRBV5-1 and TRBJ1-1, with D possibly being TRBD1 (6 bases). The germline V gene has CDR1 SGHRS and CDR2 YFSETQ. Trimming removed 3 bases at V and 5 bases at J, with 17 bases between. The CDR3 runs 15 residues. This CDR3 reads CASSSGGGGGTEAFF. For the CDR3, the DNA is TGCGCCAGCAGCTCGGGGGGCGGGGGAGGGACTGAAGCTTTCTTT. Supplemented by reference TRBV5-1 and TRBJ1-1, the full variable domain reads KAGVTQTPRYLIKTRGQQVTLSCSPISGHRSVSWYQQTPGQGLQFLFEYFSETQRNKGNFPGRFSGRQFSNSRSEMNVSTLELGDSALYLCASSSGGGGGTEAFFGQGTRLTVV.

This chain uses TRBV2 with TRBJ2-6, with a tentative D call TRBD2 (6 bases). Per germline, CDR1 SNHLY and CDR2 FYNNEI. CDR3 length: 14 residues. Trimming removed 8 bases at V and 2 bases at J, with 10 bases between. Written as DNA, the CDR3 is TGTGCCAGCGGGCGGGGCGCTGGGGCCAACGTCCTGACTTTC. Protein sequence: CASGRGAGANVLTF.

The rearrangement links TRBV11-2 to TRBJ1-2; 9 bases are a match to TRBD1. The CDR3 has 13 residues. With 5 bases clipped from V and 7 bases from J, the junction kept 5 bases outside the gene matches. Per germline, CDR1 SGHAT and CDR2 FQNNGV. The DNA of the CDR3 is TGTGCCAGCAGCATACAGGGGGCGGTTGGCTACACCTTC. It yields the protein CASSIQGAVGYTF.

The chain has TRBV5-1 and TRBJ2-2; 7 nucleotides agree with TRBD1. CDR3 length: 15 amino acids. Germline V lookup: CDR1 SGHRS, CDR2 YFSETQ. The junction had 7 bases not matched to a gene; V was cut back by 2 bases and J by 6 bases. The CDR3 region has the DNA TGCGCCAGCAGCTTTGACAGGGCGTACGCCGGGGAGCTGTTTTTT. Translating gives CASSFDRAYAGELFF.